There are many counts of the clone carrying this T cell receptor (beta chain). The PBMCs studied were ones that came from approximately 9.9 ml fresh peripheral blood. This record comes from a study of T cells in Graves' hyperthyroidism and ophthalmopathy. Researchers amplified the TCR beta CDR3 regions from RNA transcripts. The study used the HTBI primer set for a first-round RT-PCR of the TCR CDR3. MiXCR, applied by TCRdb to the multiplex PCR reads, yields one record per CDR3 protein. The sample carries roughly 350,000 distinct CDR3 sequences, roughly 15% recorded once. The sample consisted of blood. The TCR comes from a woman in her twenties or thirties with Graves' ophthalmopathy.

The CDR3 region is CASSFSQGDEQYF. In nucleotides, the CDR3 is TGTGCCAGCAGCTTCTCACAGGGTGACGAGCAGTACTTC. The chain combines TRBV28 with TRBJ2-7; D perhaps matches TRBD1 (6 bases). The V end lost 6 bases, the J end lost 5 bases, and 14 bases lay between the germline ends. The CDR3 is 13 amino acids. Germline lookup yields CDR1 MDHEN and CDR2 SYDVKM.